The 24 T cell receptor beta chains below all came from one sample that was sequenced in a study of blood T cell repertoires in COVID-19. Assay used: immunoSEQ multiplex PCR; TCRdb lists only in-frame clones, some missing. Counted here are approximately 290,000 clones, 75% to 90% occurring once; the ten biggest clones make up around 0.88%. Sequenced material: peripheral blood. The receptor set was obtained from a man between 25 and 39 years old with acute or convalescent COVID-19.

This clone was observed once. The chain links TRBV7-8 to TRBJ2-7; the match to TRBD1 covers 8 bases. V lost 0 bases to trimming and J lost 1 base; unmatched junction nucleotides: 2. In germline, CDR1 is SGHVS, CDR2 FQNEAQ. The CDR3 contains 15 residues. The CDR3 here is CASSLAQGASYEQYF. The CDR3, as DNA: TGTGCCAGCAGCTTAGCCCAGGGGGCATCCTACGAGCAGTACTTC.

The CDR3 DNA reads as TGTGCCAGCAGCAGGTCGAGTTCTGGGGCCAACGTCCTGACTTTC. It yields the protein CASSRSSSGANVLTF. The rearrangement joins TRBV27 to TRBJ2-6; no clear D. The CDR3 runs 15 residues. Germline CDR1 MNHEY, CDR2 SMNVEV (reference sequence). V shed 6 bases and J shed 1 base, with 10 bases lying between them.

The V and J genes are TRBV10-1 and TRBJ2-1, with 9 bases matching TRBD2. This CDR3 is built from 15 residues. From germline, CDR1 is WNHNN and CDR2 SYGVQD (reference sequence). V gave up 2 bases and J gave up 8 bases; unmatched junction bases: 7. The CDR3 sequence is CASSERLAGLDEQFF. The CDR3 DNA is TGCGCCAGCAGTGAGCGTCTAGCGGGATTGGATGAGCAGTTCTTC.

The CDR3 loop reads CASSLNKYEQYF. In DNA, the CDR3 is TGTGCCAGCAGCTTAAACAAATACGAGCAGTACTTC. This chain connects TRBV7-8 to TRBJ2-7; D not resolved. Germline values: CDR1 SGHVS, CDR2 FQNEAQ. The CDR3 spans 12 residues. Trimming removed 2 bases at V and 4 bases at J, with 6 bases between.

The chain has TRBV18 and TRBJ1-6, with unresolved D. Germline CDR1 is KGHSH and CDR2 is LQKENI. V shed 3 bases and J shed 7 bases, with 7 bases lying between them. CDR3 length: 13 amino acids. CDR3 sequence reads: CASSPRENSPLHF. DNA of the CDR3: TGTGCCAGCTCACCTCGTGAGAATTCACCCCTCCACTTT.

The chain joins TRBV11-2 to TRBJ2-6, with 10 bases that match TRBD1. Germline V gives CDR1 SGHAT, CDR2 FQNNGV. Germline trimming cut 6 bases from V and 2 bases from J; bases unmatched to any gene: 7. The CDR3 covers 17 residues. CDR3 protein: CASRSWGQGPGANVLTF. The DNA for the CDR3 is TGTGCCAGCAGATCTTGGGGACAGGGGCCTGGGGCCAACGTCCTGACTTTC.

The genes are TRBV28 and TRBJ2-7; 7 nucleotides line up with TRBD2. Losses at the gene ends were 2 bases for V and 1 base for J; bases not matched to a gene: 5. This CDR3 has 15 amino acids. Germline values: CDR1 MDHEN, CDR2 SYDVKM. CDR3 nucleotide sequence: TGTGCCAGCAGTTTACGCGGGAGAGGGTCCTACGAGCAGTACTTC. It specifies CASSLRGRGSYEQYF. Full variable domain (missing parts from reference TRBV28 and TRBJ2-7): DVKVTQSSRYLVKRTGEKVFLECVQDMDHENMFWYRQDPGLGLRLIYFSYDVKMKEKGDIPEGYSVSREKKERFSLILESASTNQTSMYLCASSLRGRGSYEQYFGPGTRLTVT.

The rearrangement links TRBV10-3 to TRBJ1-5; D is undetermined. This CDR3 spans 13 amino acids. Germline CDR1 ENHRY, CDR2 SYGVKD. V shed 0 bases and J shed 4 bases, with 4 bases lying between them. CDR3 region: CAISESRNQPQHF. The CDR3 DNA follows: TGTGCCATCAGTGAGTCTCGGAATCAGCCCCAGCATTTT.

This chain connects TRBV28 to TRBJ1-6; D unresolved. V lost 4 bases and J 5 bases, leaving 6 bases between the germline ends. The CDR3 has 13 amino acids. Germline assignment: CDR1 MDHEN and CDR2 SYDVKM. The CDR3 sequence is CASSWQNNSPLHF. The DNA of the CDR3 is TGTGCCAGCAGTTGGCAGAATAATTCACCCCTCCACTTT.

This chain connects TRBV5-8 to TRBJ2-3, with 9 positions matching TRBD2. V dropped 0 bases and J dropped 0; count of bases not matched to a gene: 8. Germline assignment: CDR1 SGHTS and CDR2 YDEGEE. The CDR3 is 18 amino acids. CDR3 loop: CASSLGVAGAWSTDTQYF. DNA of the CDR3: TGTGCCAGCAGCTTGGGGGTAGCGGGAGCTTGGAGCACAGATACGCAGTATTTT.

This clone was observed once. The chain links TRBV3-1 (or the pseudogene TRBV3-2) to TRBJ2-1, with D tentatively TRBD2 (5 bases). Trimming took 4 bases from V and 2 from J, leaving 12 bases between them. The CDR3 covers 15 residues. Germline V gene sequence: CDR1 LGHDT, CDR2 YNNKEL (reference sequence). The CDR3 here is CASSRTSATYNEQFF. The CDR3 coding sequence is TGTGCCAGCAGCCGCACTAGTGCCACCTACAATGAGCAGTTCTTC.

This clone was counted a single time. The chain links TRBV28 to TRBJ1-2; D remains unclear. The length of the CDR3 is 13 residues. Germline V gives CDR1 MDHEN, CDR2 SYDVKM. Trimming removed 6 bases at V and 1 base at J, with 9 bases between. This chain's CDR3 is CASSTGLNYGYTF. The CDR3, as DNA: TGTGCCAGCAGCACGGGTCTTAACTATGGCTACACCTTC.

The gene calls are TRBV27 and TRBJ1-5, with a weak D call TRBD1 (6 bases). Germline assignment: CDR1 MNHEY and CDR2 SMNVEV (reference sequence). The V end was cut by 6 bases, the J end by 2 bases, with 11 bases between. CDR3 length equals 14 residues. This CDR3 reads CASRFRQGNQPQHF. The CDR3 DNA is TGTGCCAGCAGGTTCAGACAGGGCAATCAGCCCCAGCATTTT.

This clone was observed a single time. The V and J genes are TRBV24-1 and TRBJ2-1; 7 bases line up with TRBD1. Germline V lookup: CDR1 KGHDR, CDR2 SFDVKD. V was clipped by 3 bases and J by 3 bases; unmatched bases: 10. This CDR3 is 17 amino acids long. The CDR3 spells CATSDPLDRYNYNEQFF. CDR3 DNA: TGTGCCACCAGTGATCCCCTGGACAGGTACAACTACAATGAGCAGTTCTTC.

This clone was detected only a few times. The chain couples TRBV13 to TRBJ2-7, with 7 bases lining up with TRBD2. The junction had 10 bases not matched to a gene; V was cut back by 5 bases and J by 0 bases. Germline CDR1 PRHDT, CDR2 FYEKMQ (reference sequence). The CDR3 extends over 16 amino acids. CDR3 sequence reads: CASSLRGGVNSYEQYF. CDR3 sequence (DNA): TGTGCCAGCAGCCTCCGTGGGGGGGTTAACTCCTACGAGCAGTACTTC. Full variable domain (rest looked up from reference TRBV13 and TRBJ2-7): AAGVIQSPRHLIKEKRETATLKCYPIPRHDTVYWYQQGPGQDPQFLISFYEKMQSDKGSIPDRFSAQQFSDYHSELNMSSLELGDSALYFCASSLRGGVNSYEQYFGPGTRLTVT.

The chain recombines TRBV2 with TRBJ1-1; D gene ambiguous. Per germline, CDR1 SNHLY and CDR2 FYNNEI. The CDR3 loop spans 14 amino acids. V was cut by 7 bases and J by 0 bases, with 12 bases left in between. CDR3 bases: TGTGCCAGCAAGGAGGGTAAGATGAACACTGAAGCTTTCTTT. Translating gives CASKEGKMNTEAFF.

This clone was observed a few times. The genes are TRBV6-5 and TRBJ1-1; possible D gene TRBD1, 5 bases. V was clipped by 7 bases and J by 4 bases, with 13 bases between them. The CDR3 spans 13 residues. Per germline, CDR1 MNHEY and CDR2 SVGAGI. The DNA for the CDR3 is TGTGCCAGCAAATTAAGGGGTTTCACTGAAGCTTTCTTT. Its protein is CASKLRGFTEAFF.

This rearrangement joins TRBV5-5 to TRBJ2-7, with 9 positions matching TRBD2. Germline assignment: CDR1 SGHKS and CDR2 YYEKEE (reference sequence). The V segment lost 3 bases and the J segment 1 base; nucleotides outside the gene matches: 5. This CDR3 contains 15 residues. DNA for the CDR3: TGTGCCAGCAGCTCCTTAGCGGGAGCGTCCTACGAGCAGTACTTC. It codes for CASSSLAGASYEQYF.

As DNA, the CDR3 is TGTGCTAGTGGTTGGGGCCTCGGCGGGGGCCACACAGATACGCAGTATTTT. Amino acid sequence: CASGWGLGGGHTDTQYF. The chain employs TRBV12-5 and TRBJ2-3; D is possibly TRBD2 (7 bases). The V end lost 4 bases, the J end lost 2 bases, and 19 bases lay between the germline ends. The germline gives CDR1 LGHNT, CDR2 FRNRAP. The CDR3 extends over 17 amino acids.

This clone turned up a few times. This rearrangement joins TRBV7-2 to TRBJ2-5; D ambiguous. Trimming pared 5 bases from V and 3 bases from J, leaving 10 bases between. Per the germline V gene, CDR1 is SGHTA and CDR2 is FQGNSA. The CDR3 extends over 13 amino acids. The CDR3 coding sequence is TGTGCCAGCAGCCCTAACCAAAAAGAGACCCAGTACTTC. The encoded protein is CASSPNQKETQYF.

This clone was observed a few times. J is TRBJ2-1 and V is TRBV7-9, with D perhaps TRBD1 (6 bases). V dropped 5 bases and J dropped 7 bases, with 15 bases sitting between them. Germline CDR1 reads SEHNR; CDR2 reads FQNEAQ (reference sequence). The CDR3 contains 14 residues. CDR3 DNA: TGTGCCAGCAGCAATGAGCTGGGGGCTAATGAGCAGTTCTTC. Its protein is CASSNELGANEQFF.

The genes are TRBV9 and TRBJ1-2; D is unresolved. The CDR3 spans 13 residues. The V end was cut by 0 bases, the J end by 5 bases, with 8 bases between. Germline values: CDR1 SGDLS, CDR2 YYNGEE. The CDR3 here is CASSVEAEYGYTF. CDR3 sequence (DNA): TGTGCCAGCAGCGTAGAGGCGGAATATGGCTACACCTTC.

This clone came up once. The chain uses TRBV7-2 and TRBJ1-1, with D unresolved. V gave up 0 bases and J gave up 3 bases, with 5 bases separating them. The CDR3 covers 13 residues. From germline, CDR1 is SGHTA and CDR2 FQGNSA. This chain's CDR3 is CASSLARYTEAFF. DNA of the CDR3: TGTGCCAGCAGCTTAGCCAGATACACTGAAGCTTTCTTT.

The chain joins TRBV12-3 or TRBV12-4 to TRBJ2-7, with D possibly being TRBD2 (5 bases). The CDR3 has 13 residues. With 6 bases removed from V and 0 bases from J, the gap between germline ends came to 9 bases. The DNA of the CDR3 is TGTGCCAGCAGAACGGGGAACTCCTACGAGCAGTACTTC. Protein sequence: CASRTGNSYEQYF.